The 23 T cell receptor beta chains given below trace back to one sample, sequenced in a study of blood T cell repertoires in COVID-19. Using immunoSEQ multiplex PCR, the repertoire was profiled, and TCRdb retains in-frame clones only, with some absent. The data show tens of thousands of clones, more than 80% seen once. Sample: peripheral blood. These receptors all come from a man aged 55 to 70 with active or convalescent COVID-19.

This clone was seen just once. The gene calls are TRBV24-1 and TRBJ1-2; 8 bases line up with TRBD1. V lost 0 bases and J lost 2; bases outside the gene matches: 1. CDR1 is KGHDR and CDR2 is SFDVKD in the germline V gene. This CDR3 spans 15 amino acids. The CDR3 coding sequence is TGTGCCACCAGTGATTTGAACAGGGGGAACTATGGCTACACCTTC. As protein: CATSDLNRGNYGYTF.

The V call is TRBV3-1 (or the pseudogene TRBV3-2), the J call TRBJ2-5, with 12 nucleotides matching TRBD2. CDR1 LGHDT and CDR2 YNNKEL come from the germline V gene (reference sequence). J gave up 5 bases and V 0 bases, and 7 bases lay outside the gene matches. The CDR3 is made up of 17 amino acids. This CDR3 is CASSQDHRLAGGETQYF. DNA for the CDR3: TGTGCCAGCAGCCAAGATCATAGGCTAGCGGGAGGGGAGACCCAGTACTTC.

The chain employs TRBV4-2 and TRBJ2-3; 7 nucleotides line up with TRBD2. With V trimmed by 3 bases and J by 2 bases, 11 bases remained unmatched. The CDR3 has 17 residues. Germline V lookup: CDR1 LGHNA, CDR2 YNFKEQ. The chain's CDR3 is CASSQEVGGGPTDTQYF. Written as DNA, the CDR3 is TGTGCCAGCAGCCAGGAGGTAGGCGGGGGACCCACAGATACGCAGTATTTT.

This clone was found once. The V and J genes are TRBV7-9 and TRBJ2-1, with 8 bases matching TRBD1. CDR3 length: 15 residues. V shed 4 bases, J shed 5 bases, and the junction held 7 bases outside the gene matches. From germline, CDR1 is SEHNR and CDR2 FQNEAQ (reference sequence). CDR3 region: CASSSGQGSDNEQFF. As DNA, the CDR3 is TGTGCCAGCAGCTCAGGACAGGGTTCGGACAATGAGCAGTTCTTC.

V usage is TRBV5-4 and J usage is TRBJ1-6, with 8 bases fitting TRBD1. The germline CDR1 and CDR2 sequences are SGHNT and YYREEE (reference sequence). The length of the CDR3 is 15 residues. V dropped 4 bases and J dropped 6; count of bases not matched to a gene: 6. In DNA form, the CDR3 reads TGTGCCAGCAGCACCGGCAGGGGGCTTAATTCACCCCTCCACTTT. Translating it yields CASSTGRGLNSPLHF. Based on the CDR3 plus reference TRBV5-4 and TRBJ1-6, the full variable domain is ETGVTQSPTHLIKTRGQQVTLRCSSQSGHNTVSWYQQALGQGPQFIFQYYREEENGRGNFPPRFSGLQFPNYSSELNVNALELDDSALYLCASSTGRGLNSPLHFGNGTRLTVT.

V is TRBV5-4 and J is TRBJ1-2; no clear D gene. The V gene lost 0 bases and the J gene lost 4 bases, with 7 bases spanning the gap. The germline gives CDR1 SGHNT, CDR2 YYREEE (reference sequence). The CDR3 spans 13 residues. The CDR3: CASSLGGGYGYTF. The CDR3 bases are TGTGCCAGCAGCTTGGGGGGAGGCTATGGCTACACCTTC. Drawing the rest from reference TRBV5-4 and TRBJ1-2, the complete variable domain is ETGVTQSPTHLIKTRGQQVTLRCSSQSGHNTVSWYQQALGQGPQFIFQYYREEENGRGNFPPRFSGLQFPNYSSELNVNALELDDSALYLCASSLGGGYGYTFGSGTRLTVV.

The chain carries TRBV7-8 and TRBJ2-7; D may be TRBD1 (5 bases). Germline V gives CDR1 SGHVS, CDR2 FQNEAQ. V was shortened by 4 bases and J by 2 bases, with 12 bases between the two germline ends. The CDR3 consists of 14 residues. CDR3 amino acids: CASSYSVGAYEQYV. The DNA for the CDR3 is TGTGCCAGCAGCTACTCGGTAGGGGCCTACGAGCAGTACGTC.

The CDR3 here is CASSGQGFGYTF. The CDR3 region has the DNA TGCGCCAGCAGTGGACAGGGATTTGGCTACACCTTC. The V call is TRBV10-2, the J call TRBJ1-2, with 7 bases lining up with TRBD1. J lost 7 bases, V lost 4 bases, and 3 bases had no gene match. Germline CDR1 reads WSHSY; CDR2 reads SAAADI. This CDR3 contains 12 residues.

This rearrangement joins TRBV10-3 to TRBJ1-1, with D perhaps matching TRBD1 (6 bases). This CDR3 contains 13 residues. V lost 5 bases and J 3 bases, leaving 10 bases between the germline ends. Per the germline V gene, CDR1 is ENHRY and CDR2 is SYGVKD. The CDR3 DNA reads TGTGCCATCAGTTGGGCAGGGGACACTGAAGCTTTCTTT. Protein sequence: CAISWAGDTEAFF.

This chain connects TRBV3-1 (or the pseudogene TRBV3-2) to TRBJ1-2; 9 positions match TRBD1. The ends lost 2 bases at V and 6 bases at J; junction bases unmatched: 4. The CDR3 loop spans 14 amino acids. Per germline, CDR1 LGHDT and CDR2 YNNKEL (reference sequence). Here the CDR3 reads CASSQTRTGDGYTF. In DNA, the CDR3 is TGTGCCAGCAGCCAAACCCGGACAGGGGATGGCTACACCTTC.

This clone was recorded once. V usage is TRBV19 and J usage is TRBJ1-1, with 8 positions matching TRBD1. The CDR3 sequence is 13 residues long. The V and J ends lost 0 bases and 8 bases, in that order; junction bases with no gene match: 2. Per germline, CDR1 LNHDA and CDR2 SQIVND (reference sequence). The CDR3 region is CASSIEGTGEAFF. The DNA for the CDR3 is TGTGCCAGTAGTATAGAAGGGACAGGCGAAGCTTTCTTT.

V gene TRBV14 combines with J gene TRBJ2-5; a possible D gene is TRBD2 (5 bases). From germline, CDR1 is SGHDN and CDR2 FVKESK. V was trimmed by 1 base and J by 5 bases, leaving 14 bases between them. The CDR3 runs 15 residues. CDR3 residues: CASSQGTAGGETQYF. CDR3 bases: TGTGCCAGCAGCCAAGGCACGGCCGGCGGGGAGACCCAGTACTTC.

The chain has TRBV10-3 and TRBJ1-1; tentatively, D is TRBD1 (6 bases). Germline loops: CDR1 ENHRY, CDR2 SYGVKD. The CDR3 loop spans 13 amino acids. Trimming stripped 6 bases from V and 5 bases from J, with 13 bases between. CDR3 protein: CAIRQGVGTEAFF. The CDR3, as DNA: TGTGCCATCAGACAGGGAGTGGGTACTGAAGCTTTCTTT.

This chain joins TRBV5-3 and TRBJ1-1; 11 bases line up with TRBD1. TRBV5-3 is filed as an ORF, its function uncertain. The CDR3 covers 14 residues. V trimming: 5 bases; J trimming: 4 bases; junction bases outside the gene matches: 4. In nucleotides, the CDR3 is TGTGCCAGAAGTACGGACAGGGGGCCCACTGAAGCTTTCTTT. Translating gives CARSTDRGPTEAFF.

The rearrangement uses TRBV5-1 and TRBJ2-3; 8 positions agree with TRBD1. The CDR3 length is 15 residues. V lost 4 bases and J lost 0; bases outside the gene matches: 4. Germline V CDR1 and CDR2: SGHRS, YFSETQ. CDR3 residues: CASSAWTGSTDTQYF. The CDR3 DNA follows: TGCGCCAGCAGCGCCTGGACAGGGAGCACAGATACGCAGTATTTT.

The gene calls are TRBV28 and TRBJ1-5, with D tentatively TRBD1 (6 bases). Trimming cost V 6 bases and J 0 bases, with 18 bases left between them. This CDR3 has 17 residues. Germline CDR1 MDHEN, CDR2 SYDVKM. CDR3 nucleotides: TGTGCCAGCAGGGGGGGCGGGGGCACTATTAGCAATCAGCCCCAGCATTTT. This codes for CASRGGGGTISNQPQHF.

As DNA, the CDR3 is TGTGCCAGTAGTTCCCCACGGGGGGCTTCTGAAGCTTTCTTT. This gives the protein CASSSPRGASEAFF. The chain carries TRBV19 and TRBJ1-1, with a weak D call TRBD1 (6 bases). The CDR3 spans 14 residues. V was trimmed by 5 bases and J by 6 bases, leaving 16 bases between them. Germline CDR1 is LNHDA and CDR2 is SQIVND (reference sequence).

This chain connects TRBV28 to TRBJ2-7; TRBD1 aligns across 8 bases. The CDR3 runs 15 residues. CDR1 and CDR2 (germline): MDHEN, SYDVKM. V dropped 5 bases and J dropped 1; count of bases not matched to a gene: 7. The CDR3 protein is CASSPTGTGSYEQYV. For the CDR3, the DNA is TGTGCCAGCAGTCCTACCGGGACAGGTTCCTACGAGCAGTACGTC.

To note about this clone: Germline is not matched at one junction end, which may reflect a read error. The V call is TRBV6-1, the J call TRBJ1-6; a weak D match, TRBD1 (6 bases). The CDR3 has 17 amino acids. The germline V gene has CDR1 MNHNS and CDR2 SASEGT. Here the CDR3 reads CASSEDRKSSYNSPLHF. The CDR3 nucleotides are TGTGCCAGCAGCGAAGACAGGAAAAGCTCCTATAATTCACCCCTCCACTTT.

This clone was detected only a few times. The DNA for the CDR3 is TGCGCCAGCAGCCCGGCGACAGGGGGTTTGAACACTGAAGCTTTCTTT. This encodes CASSPATGGLNTEAFF. V gene TRBV4-1 combines with J gene TRBJ1-1; 9 positions match TRBD1. Germline values: CDR1 MGHRA, CDR2 YSYEKL. This CDR3 is 16 amino acids long. Unmatched junction bases numbered 6, after V lost 4 bases and J lost 0 bases.

The J gene is TRBJ2-5, the V gene TRBV5-1, with D possibly being TRBD1 (6 bases). The CDR3 contains 14 residues. V was trimmed by 3 bases and J by 3 bases, leaving 12 bases between them. CDR1 and CDR2 from the germline V gene are SGHRS and YFSETQ. The CDR3 DNA is TGCGCCAGCAGCTACCGGGACACCGAAGAGACCCAGTACTTC. As protein: CASSYRDTEETQYF.

The genes are TRBV9 and TRBJ2-5; TRBD2 aligns across 7 bases. CDR3 size: 14 residues. V shed 0 bases, J shed 9 bases, and the junction held 8 bases outside the gene matches. Germline lookup yields CDR1 SGDLS and CDR2 YYNGEE. The CDR3: CASSVDGGGLAQYF. For the CDR3, the DNA is TGTGCCAGCAGCGTAGACGGCGGGGGTTTGGCCCAGTACTTC.

The chain employs TRBV5-1 and TRBJ2-1; 7 bases are a match to TRBD1. The germline gives CDR1 SGHRS, CDR2 YFSETQ. The V segment lost 0 bases and the J segment 0 bases; nucleotides outside the gene matches: 6. The CDR3 is 17 amino acids. CDR3 sequence reads: CASSLAGAGGSYNEQFF. In nucleotides, the CDR3 is TGCGCCAGCAGCTTGGCCGGGGCAGGGGGCTCCTACAATGAGCAGTTCTTC.